Following are 6 T cell receptor beta chains from one sample sequenced in a study of blood T cell repertoires in COVID-19. Method: immunoSEQ multiplex PCR; TCRdb's copy keeps in-frame clones and lacks some. The table lists 230,000 or so clones, about 91% of them singletons. Sequenced material: PBMCs or T cells enriched from blood (not recorded which). These receptors originate from a woman between 35 and 50 years old with acute COVID-19.

The chain employs TRBV9 and TRBJ1-3; tentatively, D is TRBD1 (6 bases). This CDR3 is 14 amino acids long. Per the germline V gene, CDR1 is SGDLS and CDR2 is YYNGEE. The germline V and J ends were trimmed by 4 bases and 4 bases, with 12 bases remaining between them. The CDR3 spells CASSPPGTGNTIYF. The CDR3 coding sequence is TGTGCCAGCAGCCCCCCCGGGACAGGAAACACCATATATTTT.

This rearrangement joins TRBV9 to TRBJ2-2; the D is unclear. Germline V CDR1 and CDR2: SGDLS, YYNGEE. This CDR3 contains 12 residues. V lost 0 bases, J lost 7 bases, and 4 bases lay in between. The CDR3 bases are TGTGCCAGCAGCGTAGGCAGCGGGGAGCTGTTTTTT. Translating it yields CASSVGSGELFF.

The rearrangement uses TRBV6-2 or TRBV6-3 and TRBJ2-7, with TRBD1 as a possible D gene (6 bases). CDR3 length: 12 amino acids. Germline V gene data show CDR1 as MNHEY and CDR2 as SVGEGT. V lost 2 bases to trimming and J lost 5 bases, with 7 bases between them. CDR3: CASSYGGHEQYV. The CDR3 DNA reads TGTGCCAGCAGTTACGGGGGCCACGAGCAGTACGTC.

In its sample, this clone was seen once. The J gene is TRBJ1-2, the V gene TRBV5-4; D might be TRBD1 (5 bases). The CDR3 consists of 13 residues. Germline V gene lookup returns CDR1 SGHNT and CDR2 YYREEE (reference sequence). V lost 4 bases, J lost 8 bases, and 15 bases lay in between. This CDR3 is CASSPVGARGYTF. The DNA for the CDR3 is TGTGCCAGCAGCCCTGTAGGGGCGCGAGGCTACACCTTC. Supplemented by reference TRBV5-4 and TRBJ1-2, the full variable domain reads ETGVTQSPTHLIKTRGQQVTLRCSSQSGHNTVSWYQQALGQGPQFIFQYYREEENGRGNFPPRFSGLQFPNYSSELNVNALELDDSALYLCASSPVGARGYTFGSGTRLTVV.

The V and J genes are TRBV10-3 and TRBJ2-2, with 13 positions matching TRBD2. The V gene's germline CDR1 is ENHRY and CDR2 SYGVKD. The ends lost 0 bases at V and 4 bases at J; junction bases unmatched: 5. The CDR3 is 18 amino acids. The CDR3, as DNA: TGTGCCATCAGTGAGTCACTAGCGGGAGGGCCGGGCACCGGGGAGCTGTTTTTT. Protein: CAISESLAGGPGTGELFF.

The chain has TRBV9 and TRBJ2-1, with D hard to call. The CDR3 loop spans 13 amino acids. CDR1 is SGDLS and CDR2 is YYNGEE in the germline V gene. Between the trimmed V and J ends, which lost 0 bases and 7 bases, there was a span of 8 bases. The CDR3 DNA reads as TGTGCCAGCAGCGTAGGAGAACTGAATGAGCAGTTCTTC. Translating it yields CASSVGELNEQFF.